The rows below give T cell receptor beta chains drawn from one sample of a study of cytomegalovirus exposure and HLA in healthy donors. Data came from immunoSEQ multiplex PCR; TCRdb stores just in-frame clones and leaves some out. The table has just over 150,000 clones, 75% to 80% seen once. Sequenced material: PBMCs. The receptors originated from a woman aged 45 to 65 in good health and CMV-seropositive. Both conserved end residues are trimmed from each CDR3. The D gene is left open where the match is weak. A clone size is listed for some rows: how often the clone was seen (once, few, many), or a class if it is expanded.

11 TRBJ2-7 NA TRBD1 TRBV7-8 ASSIGTGREQY
14 TRBJ2-1 NA TRBD2 TRBV2 ASSESLAGSYNEQF
15 TRBJ2-1 NA NA TRBV2 ASSESLAGASYNEQF
11 TRBJ1-2 NA NA TRBV5-1 ASSLGQEYGYT
13 TRBJ1-1 NA NA TRBV6-6 ASSLGQGWESEAF
12 TRBJ2-1 NA NA TRBV30 AWSVGVGGEEQF
14 TRBJ1-6 NA NA TRBV7-8 ASSLAPSSYNSPLH
14 TRBJ2-5 NA TRBD2 TRBV9 ASSVEVAGGRETQY
13 TRBJ1-2 few NA TRBV30 AWSGRWGGSYGYT
13 TRBJ2-1 NA NA TRBV5-1 ASSEQGSSYNEQF
13 TRBJ2-7 NA TRBD1 TRBV6-1 ASSEAGTGAYEQY
13 TRBJ1-1 NA NA TRBV4-1 ASSQVRPGNPEAF
13 TRBJ1-2 once TRBD1 TRBV28 ASSLGGQGIYGYT
16 TRBJ2-3 NA TRBD2 TRBV28 ASSPSRTSGGGTDTQY
12 TRBJ1-2 NA TRBD1 TRBV27 ASIRTGLNYGYT
14 TRBJ2-5 NA TRBD1 TRBV4-1 ASSQATGTGMETQY
13 TRBJ1-5 NA TRBD1 TRBV6-1 ASSNTQGADQPQH
12 TRBJ2-7 NA NA TRBV18 ASSPPEGSYEQY
17 TRBJ2-2 NA TRBD2 TRBV5-6 ASSLLRRAGVSNTGELF
12 TRBJ2-5 once TRBD1 TRBV7-7 ASSFEGGAETQY
13 TRBJ2-7 NA NA TRBV4-2 ASSQGRGNRYEQY
14 TRBJ2-5 NA NA TRBV21-1 ASSCFARETKETQY
11 TRBJ2-5 NA NA TRBV29-1 SVEEGSAETQY
12 TRBJ1-2 NA NA TRBV4-3 ASSRAGGDYGYT
8 TRBJ2-5 few NA TRBV2 ASMRETQY
14 TRBJ2-1 once NA TRBV2 ASSANRGALLNEQF
14 TRBJ2-7 NA TRBD2 TRBV7-6 ASSLVGTSGNFEQY
13 TRBJ1-2 NA NA TRBV28 ASRKQVGPNYGYT
16 TRBJ2-7 NA TRBD2 TRBV4-1 ASSQDDYRGSGGYEQY
12 TRBJ2-7 NA NA TRBV13 ASSLFDSSYEQY
15 TRBJ2-2 NA TRBD2 TRBV10-3 AIGGPAGYSNTGELF
11 TRBJ2-5 NA NA TRBV4-1 ASSHPSDETQY